This record concerns one TCR beta chain sequence. This clonotype was detected a few times. Its antigen target is currently unknown. Nothing much larger sits one base from this clone, and base qualities are not available. From the cysteine through the phenylalanine, the CDR3 covers 17 amino acids. Kept here is only the CDR3 DNA, which spans 51 bases and is read in frame from base 1. The CDR1 and CDR2 encoded by the germline V gene are LGHNA and YSLEER. After removal of 1 base from V and 6 bases from J, the junction retains 7 bases not matched to a gene. This sample is part of a study (dated by TCRdb to 2012 to 2014). The reads were generated on an Illumina Genome Analyzer IIx. TCRdb reran the public reads through fastp at Q25 and MiXCR, keeping productive beta chains. Duplicate CDR3 protein sequences are folded into a single record with the most common DNA and genes. The sample table shows about 15,000 distinct CDR3 sequences, and 30% to 40% are seen once. The ten largest account for around 16% of the sample.

Sequencing was performed on blood. The chain couples TRBV4-3 to TRBJ2-2, with 11 bases in between that match TRBD1. This TCR derives from a human donor. The DNA sequence is given as TGCGCCAGCAGCCAAGTAGCCCCGGGACAGGGGGCCGGGGAGCTGTTTTTT. This is translated as CASSQVAPGQGAGELFF.